This T cell receptor beta chain is from a study of blood T cell repertoires in COVID-19. The Seattle patients, enrolled during active infection, were followed longitudinally. Sequencing was performed with immunoSEQ multiplex PCR; in TCRdb, only in-frame clones are kept and a portion is missing. Of some 520,000 clones in the sample, roughly nine tenths were seen once. Looked up from germline, CDR1 is SGHNT and CDR2 is YYREEE (reference sequence). Trimming at V came to 4 bases and at J to 5 bases, leaving 9 bases not matched to a gene. The CDR3 loop spans 14 amino acids. Sequencing input: peripheral blood. This chain uses TRBV5-4 with TRBJ2-7, with 7 bases fitting TRBD2. The receptor's source is a man aged 18-30 years with COVID-19, enrolled during active disease. The CDR3 protein is CASSVGLDVDEQYF. CDR3 bases: TGTGCCAGCAGCGTAGGACTAGATGTCGACGAGCAGTACTTC. The full variable domain, completed using reference TRBV5-4 and TRBJ2-7, is ETGVTQSPTHLIKTRGQQVTLRCSSQSGHNTVSWYQQALGQGPQFIFQYYREEENGRGNFPPRFSGLQFPNYSSELNVNALELDDSALYLCASSVGLDVDEQYFGPGTRLTVT.